This is a list of T cell receptor beta chains from one sample in a study of shared clonotypes between healthy human individuals. TCRdb keeps only in-frame clones here, not all; method: immunoSEQ multiplex PCR. The data show about 2.4 million clones, 93% seen once. The sequencing input was naive CD4+ T cells from PBMCs. The receptors originated from a man between 18 and 29 years old in good health. Some clones in this sample may be carry-over from other donors' samples. The CDR3 runs from the conserved cysteine through the conserved F or W. D genes are given only for firm matches. Only part of the rows carry a size: once, few, many, or a class if the clone is expanded.

clone_size j_call v_call d_call cdr3_nt cdr3_aa
. TRBJ1-5 TRBV19 . TGTGCCAGTGAGAATCGGGCCGGGGAGCCCCAGCATTTT CASENRAGEPQHF
. TRBJ1-5 TRBV28 . TGTGCCAGCAGGGGCAATCAGCCCCAGCATTTT CASRGNQPQHF
. TRBJ2-6 TRBV27 TRBD1 TGTGCCAGCAGTCCCCTCGGACAGGGGGGACGGAACTCTGGGGCCAACGTCCTGACTTTC CASSPLGQGGRNSGANVLTF
. TRBJ2-2 TRBV19 . TGTGCCAGTAGGAGAACAGGGTTAGCCGGGGAGCTGTTTTTT CASRRTGLAGELFF
. TRBJ2-1 TRBV4-3 TRBD1 TGCGCCAGCAGCCAAAGGAGTCGGACAGGGGTCTCCAATGAGCAGTTCTTC CASSQRSRTGVSNEQFF
. TRBJ2-2 TRBV19 . TGTGCCAGTAGTATACGGGACGGATTTTTCGGGGAGCTGTTTTTT CASSIRDGFFGELFF
. TRBJ1-4 TRBV18 . TGTGCCAGCTCATCCTCCTGGGCAGCTAATGAAAAACTGTTTTTT CASSSSWAANEKLFF
. TRBJ1-4 TRBV19 . TGTGCCAGTACCAGACAGGCACAGGCTAATGAAAAACTGTTTTTT CASTRQAQANEKLFF
. TRBJ2-5 TRBV7-3 . TGTGCCAGCAGCTCCGGGACGGACCAAGAGACCCAGTACTTC CASSSGTDQETQYF
. TRBJ2-2 TRBV2 TRBD2 TGTGCCAGCGGGGGACTAGCGGTTAACACCGGGGAGCTGTTTTTT CASGGLAVNTGELFF
. TRBJ2-6 TRBV5-1 . TGCGCCAGCAGCTATCTCTCTGGGGCCAACGTCCTGACTTTC CASSYLSGANVLTF
. TRBJ2-7 TRBV9 . TGTGCCAGCAGCCCCTATACGGACCACTACGAGCAGTACTTC CASSPYTDHYEQYF
. TRBJ2-7 TRBV29-1 . TGCAGCGTTGAAGTTTGGGGGAGCCCCTCCTCCTACGAGCAGTACTTC CSVEVWGSPSSYEQYF
. TRBJ2-7 TRBV11-2 . TGTGCCAGCAGCTTAGATCGGCTCAGCTCCTACGAGCAGTACTTC CASSLDRLSSYEQYF
once TRBJ1-2 TRBV5-8 TRBD1 TGTGCCAGCAGCGTACAGGGGGCGGGCTATGGCTACACCTTC CASSVQGAGYGYTF
. TRBJ1-3 TRBV9 . TGTGCCAGCAGCGTAGTTGTGGGAAGTGGAAACACCATATATTTT CASSVVVGSGNTIYF
. TRBJ1-1 TRBV5-4 TRBD1 TGTGCCAGCAGAGAGACAGGGGACACTGAAGCTTTCTTT CASRETGDTEAFF
. TRBJ2-1 TRBV11-2 . TGTGCCAGCAGCTTAGAGGCGGGGGAGCAGTTCTTC CASSLEAGEQFF
. TRBJ2-1 TRBV9 TRBD2 TGTGCCAGCAGCGTAAGTGCCAGGGAGGGTGAGCAGTTCTTC CASSVSAREGEQFF
. TRBJ2-7 TRBV5-4 . TGTGCCAGCAGCTTGCCCGGGGACCCGTACGAGCAGTACTTC CASSLPGDPYEQYF
. TRBJ1-2 TRBV9 TRBD1 TGTGCCAGCAGTCATCGACAGGGGGCTAACTATGGCTACACCTTC CASSHRQGANYGYTF
. TRBJ2-4 TRBV11-2 TRBD1 TGTGCCAGCAGCTTAGATATAGGGGACAGGGGGAGCATTCAGTACTTC CASSLDIGDRGSIQYF
once TRBJ2-3 TRBV6-4 . TGTGCCAGCAGTGACGACCAAACAGATACGCAGTATTTT CASSDDQTDTQYF
. TRBJ2-3 TRBV29-1 . TGCAGCGGGGTGCGACCCACAGATACGCAGTATTTT CSGVRPTDTQYF
. TRBJ2-3 TRBV5-1 . TGCGCCAGCAGCCCTACCAACCAGAGGCAGCAGTATTTT CASSPTNQRQQYF
. TRBJ2-1 TRBV4-3 TRBD2 TGCGCCAGCAGCCAAGTACTTGGACTAGCGTACCGTAATGAGCAGTTCTTC CASSQVLGLAYRNEQFF
. TRBJ2-1 TRBV5-4 TRBD2 TGTGCCAGCAGCTTGGGTCTAGCGGGTCACAATGAGCAGTTCTTC CASSLGLAGHNEQFF
. TRBJ1-2 TRBV5-5 TRBD1 TGTGCCAGCAGCACCATGACAGGGGGCTTCTATGGCTACACCTTC CASSTMTGGFYGYTF
. TRBJ1-5 TRBV11-1 . TGTGCCAGCAGCTTAAGGACTCAAGGGAGGAATAGCAATCAGCCCCAGCATTTT CASSLRTQGRNSNQPQHF
. TRBJ1-1 TRBV27 . TGTGCCAGCAGTTTGAGCAGGGTCCTCGGTGAAGCTTTCTTT CASSLSRVLGEAFF
. TRBJ2-1 TRBV4-1 . TGCGCCAGCAGCCAAGCAGAGACCTACAATGAGCAGTTCTTC CASSQAETYNEQFF
. TRBJ1-1 TRBV2 . TGTGCCAGCACCAGGGTCCAAGCTGAAGCTTTCTTT CASTRVQAEAFF
. TRBJ2-1 TRBV18 TRBD2 TGTGCCAGCTCACCTGGGACTAGCGGCGACAATGAGCAGTTCTTC CASSPGTSGDNEQFF
once TRBJ2-5 TRBV19 . TGTGCCAGTAGTATAGATAGACGAAGGTGGAGGGAGACCCAGTACTTC CASSIDRRRWRETQYF
. TRBJ2-6 TRBV19 . TGTCTATCTGGGGCCAACGTCCTGACTTTC CLSGANVLTF